This T cell receptor beta chain is drawn from a study of post-analysis software for immune sequencing data. Whole-study findings and limits: TRBV segments more frequent in patients than in controls numbered several and included TRBV5-6, TRBV5-1 and TRBV20-1.

cDNA libraries of TCR beta carried unique molecular identifiers. TCRdb analysed the PCR reads with MiXCR anew, one entry per CDR3 protein. There are about 810,000 distinct CDR3 sequences in the sample; 53% occur only once, and 4.6% lies in the top ten. As for this clonotype: Its cognate antigen is unknown.

Germline V CDR1 and CDR2: SQVTM, ANQGSEA. Trimming removed 4 bases from V and 8 bases from J, with 12 bases in between. The CDR3 has 12 amino acids. The sample consisted of blood. This TCR derives from a girl between 5 and 17 years old with multiple sclerosis. J is TRBJ2-1 and V is TRBV29-1; no clear D gene. The DNA of the CDR3 is TGCAGCGTTGTTGCGATATTGGATGAGCAGTTCTTC. It yields the protein CSVVAILDEQFF.